These 20 T cell receptor beta chains came from one sample sequenced in a study of T cells in Graves' hyperthyroidism and ophthalmopathy. RNA transcripts gave rise to amplified TCR beta CDR3 regions. Primed by the HTBI set, a first-round RT-PCR was run on the TCR CDR3. TCRdb processed the multiplex PCR reads anew with MiXCR; each CDR3 protein has one entry. Of 450,000 to 650,000 distinct CDR3 sequences in the sample, 14% are singletons; the top ten hold around 7%. The sequencing sample was made of blood. These receptors were obtained from a woman aged 18-30 years with Graves' ophthalmopathy.

The chain joins TRBV27 to TRBJ1-1, with 9 bases lining up with TRBD1. CDR3 length: 17 amino acids. V trimming: 5 bases; J trimming: 1 base; junction bases outside the gene matches: 11. Germline CDR1 MNHEY, CDR2 SMNVEV (reference sequence). The CDR3 loop is CASSPGGQGNGNTEAFF. The DNA of the CDR3 is TGTGCCAGCAGTCCAGGAGGACAGGGGAATGGGAACACTGAAGCTTTCTTT.

This clonotype was picked up a small number of times. The CDR3 nucleotides are TGTGCCAGCAGCAACGGGGTGCGAGGAGCCAACGTCCTGACTTTC. Translating gives CASSNGVRGANVLTF. V usage is TRBV5-8 and J usage is TRBJ2-6; D is possibly TRBD2 (5 bases). The CDR3 loop spans 15 amino acids. Trimming cost V 4 bases and J 7 bases, with 15 bases left between them. Germline V gene lookup returns CDR1 SGHTS and CDR2 YDEGEE.

There are a few counts of this clonotype. This chain joins TRBV19 and TRBJ2-1; TRBD2 matches 10 bases. The CDR3 runs 21 residues. The germline gives CDR1 LNHDA, CDR2 SQIVND (reference sequence). V gave up 9 bases and J gave up 8 bases; unmatched junction bases: 31. The DNA for the CDR3 is TGTGCCAGCAAAGGTCGGGGAGGGGGACTAGCGACCTTCCTGGTACAATATGAGCAGTTCTTC. Translation: CASKGRGGGLATFLVQYEQFF.

This clonotype has ten or more counts. The chain recombines TRBV9 with TRBJ1-2; D uncertain. The CDR3 length is 13 residues. Per germline, CDR1 SGDLS and CDR2 YYNGEE. The V end was cut by 0 bases, the J end by 8 bases, with 11 bases between. The CDR3 nucleotides read TGTGCCAGCAGCGTAGCCGGAACACGAGGCTACACCTTC. It specifies CASSVAGTRGYTF.

This clonotype was detected ten times or more. This rearrangement joins TRBV18 to TRBJ1-2; TRBD1 agrees at 8 bases. The length of the CDR3 is 13 residues. V dropped 3 bases and J dropped 8; count of bases not matched to a gene: 5. CDR1 is KGHSH, CDR2 LQKENI, per germline. CDR3 sequence reads: CASSPDRGEGYTF. CDR3 DNA: TGTGCCAGCTCACCCGACAGGGGTGAGGGCTACACCTTC.

A word on this clonotype: This may come from a read error, since a much larger clone is one base off. The J gene is TRBJ2-5, the V gene TRBV7-8; D not resolved. This CDR3 is 14 amino acids long. Germline-derived CDR1 and CDR2 are SGHVS and FQNEAQ. V dropped 1 base and J dropped 6 bases, with 12 bases sitting between them. The CDR3 region has the DNA TGTGCCAGCAGCTTAGGCGCGAATCAAAAGACCCAGTACTTC. Amino acid sequence: CASSLGANQKTQYF.

This clonotype was detected a few times. The rearrangement uses TRBV19 and TRBJ2-1, with 12 bases identical to TRBD2. CDR3 length: 14 amino acids. Germline lookup yields CDR1 LNHDA and CDR2 SQIVND (reference sequence). With 5 bases clipped from V and 8 bases from J, the junction kept 4 bases outside the gene matches. In DNA, the CDR3 is TGTGCCAGTAGTTGGACTAGCGGGAACTATGAGCAGTTCTTC. Protein sequence: CASSWTSGNYEQFF.

This clonotype was seen many times. The chain has TRBV12-3 or TRBV12-4 and TRBJ2-5, with TRBD2 matching over 9 bases. The length of the CDR3 is 13 residues. With 3 bases clipped from V and 10 bases from J, the junction kept 6 bases outside the gene matches. The CDR3 nucleotides read TGTGCCAGCAGTTTGGCAGCGGGAGGTTTCCAGTACTTC. Protein product: CASSLAAGGFQYF.

The V gene is TRBV28, the J gene TRBJ2-1; D is ambiguous. The J call may be mistaken, given a closer DNA end match to TRBJ2-7. In germline, CDR1 is MDHEN, CDR2 SYDVKM. This CDR3 contains 11 residues. This CDR3 is CASTLHNEQYF. The CDR3 DNA sequence: TGTGCCAGCACCTTACACAATGAGCAGTACTTC.

This clonotype was detected ten times or more. The CDR3 sequence is CASRRTSGQGMGTGELFF. CDR3 in DNA: TGTGCCAGCAGGAGAACCAGTGGACAGGGGATGGGCACCGGGGAGCTGTTTTTT. The chain employs TRBV6-1 and TRBJ2-2, with 9 bases fitting TRBD1. CDR1 and CDR2 (germline): MNHNS, SASEGT. The CDR3 consists of 18 residues. V lost 6 bases and J lost 4; bases outside the gene matches: 15.

A single count supports this clonotype. The chain's CDR3 is CASGYGTGPLLGYTF. The CDR3 bases are TGTGCCAGCGGTTACGGGACAGGGCCTTTACTTGGCTACACCTTC. The chain uses TRBV4-2 and TRBJ1-2; 9 nucleotides agree with TRBD1. V shed 8 bases, J shed 7 bases, and the junction held 14 bases outside the gene matches. This CDR3 is built from 15 residues. Germline values: CDR1 LGHNA, CDR2 YNFKEQ.

J is TRBJ2-5 and V is TRBV19; the D gene is possibly TRBD2 (5 bases). V lost 5 bases to trimming and J lost 4 bases, with 20 bases between them. Germline V gives CDR1 LNHDA, CDR2 SQIVND (reference sequence). The length of the CDR3 is 16 residues. CDR3 loop: CASSSKLGRLGETQYF. The CDR3 region has the DNA TGTGCCAGTAGTTCCAAACTAGGCCGACTGGGAGAGACCCAGTACTTC.

A few counts support this clonotype. The chain recombines TRBV19 with TRBJ1-1; TRBD1 matches at 7 bases. The CDR3 is 14 residues long. V lost 5 bases, J lost 1 base, and 4 bases stayed unmatched. Germline CDR1 is LNHDA and CDR2 is SQIVND (reference sequence). CDR3 DNA sequence: TGTGCCAGTAGTTCGGACAGGACGAACACTGAAGCTTTCTTT. Protein sequence: CASSSDRTNTEAFF.

This clonotype was seen many times. CDR3 coding DNA: TGTGCCAGCAGCCAACAGGGGCCCGCCTCCTACAATGAGCAGTTCTTC. It translates to CASSQQGPASYNEQFF. V gene TRBV7-9 combines with J gene TRBJ2-1, with TRBD1 identical over 7 bases. This CDR3 contains 16 residues. V lost 5 bases and J lost 0; bases outside the gene matches: 7. CDR1 and CDR2 (germline): SEHNR, FQNEAQ (reference sequence).

This clonotype was seen a single time. The J gene is TRBJ1-1, the V gene TRBV2, with 9 bases aligning to TRBD1. The CDR3 is made up of 14 amino acids. The V segment lost 5 bases and the J segment 4 bases; nucleotides outside the gene matches: 5. The germline V gene encodes CDR1 SNHLY and CDR2 FYNNEI. In DNA, the CDR3 is TGTGCCAGCAGTCGACAGGGGGGTGGCACTGAAGCTTTCTTT. This gives the protein CASSRQGGGTEAFF.

This sequence joins TRBV2 and TRBJ2-1; 15 bases fit TRBD2. Germline V gene data show CDR1 as SNHLY and CDR2 as FYNNEI. V gave up 10 bases and J gave up 0 bases; unmatched junction bases: 7. CDR3 length: 17 amino acids. The CDR3, as DNA: TGTGCCAAGGGACTAGCGGGAGGACAAAGCTCCTACAATGAGCAGTTCTTC. Amino acid sequence: CAKGLAGGQSSYNEQFF.

The chain has TRBV11-3 and TRBJ2-5; D might be TRBD1 (6 bases). The V end was cut by 2 bases, the J end by 1 base, with 8 bases between. CDR3 length: 14 residues. Germline V gene sequence: CDR1 SGHNT, CDR2 YENEEA. The CDR3 nucleotides read TGTGCCAGCAGCTTAACCAGGGGCCAAGAGACCCAGTACTTC. Its protein product is CASSLTRGQETQYF.

This clonotype appeared many times. The J gene is TRBJ2-1, the V gene TRBV6-1, with 7 bases aligning to TRBD1. Germline V gene lookup returns CDR1 MNHNS and CDR2 SASEGT. The CDR3 is made up of 14 amino acids. After removal of 8 bases from V and 5 bases from J, the junction contained 9 bases not matched to a gene. The DNA of the CDR3 is TGTGCCAGCCTACCCTGGGACAGCAACAATGAGCAGTTCTTC. It encodes CASLPWDSNNEQFF.

The rearrangement uses TRBV19 and TRBJ1-3; TRBD1 agrees at 10 bases. V gave up 5 bases and J gave up 0 bases; unmatched junction bases: 4. The CDR3 spans 16 residues. CDR1 and CDR2 (germline): LNHDA, SQIVND (reference sequence). CDR3 protein: CASSPWTGGSGNTIYF. The CDR3 nucleotides are TGTGCCAGTAGTCCATGGACAGGGGGCTCTGGAAACACCATATATTTT.

This clonotype has at least ten counts. The chain combines TRBV11-3 with TRBJ1-3; D not certain. The germline CDR1 and CDR2 sequences are SGHNT and YENEEA. V gave up 5 bases and J gave up 0 bases, with 11 bases separating them. This CDR3 contains 15 residues. The DNA for the CDR3 is TGTGCCAGCAGCCAAGAGACGCTCTCTGGAAACACCATATATTTT. Its translation: CASSQETLSGNTIYF.